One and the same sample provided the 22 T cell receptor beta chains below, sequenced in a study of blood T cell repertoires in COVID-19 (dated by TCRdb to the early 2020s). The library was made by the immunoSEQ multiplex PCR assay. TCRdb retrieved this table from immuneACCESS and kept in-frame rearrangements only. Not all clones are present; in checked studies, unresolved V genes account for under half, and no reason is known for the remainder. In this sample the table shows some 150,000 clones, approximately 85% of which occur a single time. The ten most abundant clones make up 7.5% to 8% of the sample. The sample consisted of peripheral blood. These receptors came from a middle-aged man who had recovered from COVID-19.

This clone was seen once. The chain's CDR3 is CASSPWTSGTADTQYF. DNA for the CDR3: TGTGCCAGCTCACCATGGACTAGCGGGACAGCAGATACGCAGTATTTT. V is TRBV18 and J is TRBJ2-3, with TRBD2 identical over 12 bases. V lost 2 bases to trimming and J lost 4 bases; unmatched junction nucleotides: 4. Germline CDR1 and CDR2: KGHSH and LQKENI. This CDR3 has 16 amino acids.

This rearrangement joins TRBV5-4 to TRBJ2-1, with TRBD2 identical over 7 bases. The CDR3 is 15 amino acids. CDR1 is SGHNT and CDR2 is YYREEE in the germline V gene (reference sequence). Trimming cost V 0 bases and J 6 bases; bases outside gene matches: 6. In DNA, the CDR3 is TGTGCCAGCAGCTTGGGACGGGAGGTTTTCAATGAGCAGTTCTTC. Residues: CASSLGREVFNEQFF.

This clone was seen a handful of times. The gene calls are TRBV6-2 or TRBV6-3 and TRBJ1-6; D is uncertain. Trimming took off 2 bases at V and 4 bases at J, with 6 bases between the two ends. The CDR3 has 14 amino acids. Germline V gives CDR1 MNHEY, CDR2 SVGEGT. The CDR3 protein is CASSYSRYNSPLHF. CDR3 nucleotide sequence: TGTGCCAGCAGTTACAGCCGGTATAATTCACCCCTCCACTTT.

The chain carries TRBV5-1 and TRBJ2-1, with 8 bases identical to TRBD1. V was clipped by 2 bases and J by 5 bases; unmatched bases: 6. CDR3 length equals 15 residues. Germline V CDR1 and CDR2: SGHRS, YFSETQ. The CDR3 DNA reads TGCGCCAGCAGCTTCGACAGGGGCCAGCACAATGAGCAGTTCTTC. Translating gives CASSFDRGQHNEQFF.

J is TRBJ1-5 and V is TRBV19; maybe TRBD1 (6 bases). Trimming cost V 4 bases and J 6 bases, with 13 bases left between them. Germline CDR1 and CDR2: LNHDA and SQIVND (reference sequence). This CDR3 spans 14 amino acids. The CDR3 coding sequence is TGTGCCAGTAGTACTACAGGGTTTCGTCAGCCCCAGCATTTT. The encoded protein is CASSTTGFRQPQHF.

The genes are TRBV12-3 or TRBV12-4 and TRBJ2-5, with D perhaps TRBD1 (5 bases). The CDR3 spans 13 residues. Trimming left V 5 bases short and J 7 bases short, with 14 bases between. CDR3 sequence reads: CASSPTAGRTQYF. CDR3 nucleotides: TGTGCCAGCAGTCCGACGGCAGGGCGGACCCAGTACTTC.

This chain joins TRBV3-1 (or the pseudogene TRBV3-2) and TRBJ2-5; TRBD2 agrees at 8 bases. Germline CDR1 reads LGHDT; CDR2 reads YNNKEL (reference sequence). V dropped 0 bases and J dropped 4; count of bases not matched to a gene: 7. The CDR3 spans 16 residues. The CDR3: CASSQDGALAGETQYF. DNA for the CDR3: TGTGCCAGCAGCCAAGATGGGGCGCTAGCGGGAGAGACCCAGTACTTC.

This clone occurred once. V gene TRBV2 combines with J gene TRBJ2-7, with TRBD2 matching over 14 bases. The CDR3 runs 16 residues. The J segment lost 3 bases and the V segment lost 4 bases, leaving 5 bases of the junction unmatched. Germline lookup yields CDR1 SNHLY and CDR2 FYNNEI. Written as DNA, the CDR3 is TGTGCCAGCAGTGGGACTAGCGGGAGGCTCCTCTACGAGCAGTACTTC. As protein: CASSGTSGRLLYEQYF.

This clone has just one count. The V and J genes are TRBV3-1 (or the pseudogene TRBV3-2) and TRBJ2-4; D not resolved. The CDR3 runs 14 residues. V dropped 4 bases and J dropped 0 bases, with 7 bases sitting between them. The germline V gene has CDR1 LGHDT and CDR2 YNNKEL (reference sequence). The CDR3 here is CASSLGLAKNIQYF. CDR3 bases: TGTGCCAGCAGCCTGGGCCTAGCCAAAAACATTCAGTACTTC.

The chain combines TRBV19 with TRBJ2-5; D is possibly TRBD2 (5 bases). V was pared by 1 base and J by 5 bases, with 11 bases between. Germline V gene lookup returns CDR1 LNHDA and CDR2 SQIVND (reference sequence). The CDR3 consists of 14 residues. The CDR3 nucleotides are TGTGCCAGTAGTATAGGTTCAACGGGGGAGACCCAGTACTTC. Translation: CASSIGSTGETQYF.

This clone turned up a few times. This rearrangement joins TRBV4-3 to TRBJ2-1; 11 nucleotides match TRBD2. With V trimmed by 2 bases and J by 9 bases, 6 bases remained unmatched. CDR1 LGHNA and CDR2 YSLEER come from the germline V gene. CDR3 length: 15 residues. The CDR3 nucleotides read TGCGCCAGCAGCCAAATTAGCGGGAGGGCGTTTGAGCAGTTCTTC. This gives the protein CASSQISGRAFEQFF.

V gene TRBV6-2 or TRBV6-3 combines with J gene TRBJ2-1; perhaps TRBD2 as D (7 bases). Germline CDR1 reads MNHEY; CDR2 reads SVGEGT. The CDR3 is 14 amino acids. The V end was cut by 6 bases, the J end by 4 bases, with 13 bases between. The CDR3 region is CASSVGGPYNEQFF. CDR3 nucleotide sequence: TGTGCCAGCAGCGTGGGGGGGCCTTACAATGAGCAGTTCTTC.

The CDR3 reads CASMITGSSNTEAFF. The DNA of the CDR3 is TGTGCCAGTATGATAACAGGGTCGTCGAACACTGAAGCTTTCTTT. The chain employs TRBV19 and TRBJ1-1, with D maybe TRBD1 (6 bases). The CDR3 length is 15 residues. The V and J ends lost 7 bases and 1 base respectively, with 16 bases between them. Germline lookup yields CDR1 LNHDA and CDR2 SQIVND (reference sequence).

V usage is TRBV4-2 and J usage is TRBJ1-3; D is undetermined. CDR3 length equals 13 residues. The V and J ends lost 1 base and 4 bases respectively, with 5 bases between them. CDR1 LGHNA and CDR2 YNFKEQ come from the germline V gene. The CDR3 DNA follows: TGTGCCAGCAGCCAAGCTTCCGGAAACACCATATATTTT. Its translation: CASSQASGNTIYF.

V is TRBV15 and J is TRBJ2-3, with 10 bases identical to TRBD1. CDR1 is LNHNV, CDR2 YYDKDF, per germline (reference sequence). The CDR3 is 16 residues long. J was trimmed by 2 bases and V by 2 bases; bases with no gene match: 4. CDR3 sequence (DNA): TGTGCCACCAGCAGATGGGACAGGGGCCCCACAGATACGCAGTATTTT. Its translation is CATSRWDRGPTDTQYF.

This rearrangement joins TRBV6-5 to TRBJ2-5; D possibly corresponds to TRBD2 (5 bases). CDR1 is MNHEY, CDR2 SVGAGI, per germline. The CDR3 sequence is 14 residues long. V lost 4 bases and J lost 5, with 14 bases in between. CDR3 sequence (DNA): TGTGCCAGCAGTTCCCCGAGGGTTGGGGAGACCCAGTACTTC. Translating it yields CASSSPRVGETQYF.

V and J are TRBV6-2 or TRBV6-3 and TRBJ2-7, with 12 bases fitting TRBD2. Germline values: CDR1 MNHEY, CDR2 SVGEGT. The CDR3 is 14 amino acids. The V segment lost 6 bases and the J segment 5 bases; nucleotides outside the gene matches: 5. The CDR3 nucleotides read TGTGCCAGCAGCTTACTAGCGGGAGGAGACGAGCAGTACTTC. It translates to CASSLLAGGDEQYF.

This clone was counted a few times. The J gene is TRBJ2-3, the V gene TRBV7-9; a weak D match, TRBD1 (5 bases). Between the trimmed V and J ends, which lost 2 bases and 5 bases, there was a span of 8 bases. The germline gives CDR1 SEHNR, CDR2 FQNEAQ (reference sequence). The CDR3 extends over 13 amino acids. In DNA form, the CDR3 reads TGTGCCAGCAGCTTAAAGGGGTTAGATACGCAGTATTTT. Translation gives CASSLKGLDTQYF.

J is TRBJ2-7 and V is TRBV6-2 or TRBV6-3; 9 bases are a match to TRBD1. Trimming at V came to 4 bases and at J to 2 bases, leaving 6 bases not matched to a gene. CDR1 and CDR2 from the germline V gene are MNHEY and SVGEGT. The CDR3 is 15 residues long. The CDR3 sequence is CASSSRDRDPYEQYF. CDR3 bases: TGTGCCAGCAGTTCGCGGGACAGGGACCCCTACGAGCAGTACTTC.

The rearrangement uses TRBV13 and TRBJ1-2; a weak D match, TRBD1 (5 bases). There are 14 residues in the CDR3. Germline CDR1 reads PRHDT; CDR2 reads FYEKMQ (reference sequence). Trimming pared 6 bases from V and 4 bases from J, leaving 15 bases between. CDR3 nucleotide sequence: TGTGCCAGCAGTTACCGAACAGGATTCTATGGCTACACCTTC. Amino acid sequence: CASSYRTGFYGYTF.

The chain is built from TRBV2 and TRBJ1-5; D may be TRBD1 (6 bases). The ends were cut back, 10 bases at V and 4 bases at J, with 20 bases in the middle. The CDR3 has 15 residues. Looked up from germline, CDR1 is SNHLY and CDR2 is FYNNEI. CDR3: CATRGSSGGNQPQHF. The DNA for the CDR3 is TGTGCCACCAGGGGATCTTCGGGGGGTAATCAGCCCCAGCATTTT.

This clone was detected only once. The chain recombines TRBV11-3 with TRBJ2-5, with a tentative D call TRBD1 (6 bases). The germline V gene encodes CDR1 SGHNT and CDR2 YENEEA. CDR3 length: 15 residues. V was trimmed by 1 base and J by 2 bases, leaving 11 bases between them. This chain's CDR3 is CASSLGTASQETQYF. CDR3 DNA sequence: TGTGCCAGCAGCTTAGGGACAGCGTCACAAGAGACCCAGTACTTC.